This TCR beta chain was recovered during a study of blood T cell repertoires in COVID-19. This CDR3 spans 14 amino acids. J gave up 5 bases and V 0 bases, and 5 bases lay outside the gene matches. Germline values: CDR1 SGDLS, CDR2 YYNGEE. Participants had their cohort set by participant-reported clinical history. Clones were sequenced by immunoSEQ multiplex PCR, and TCRdb holds only the in-frame ones, with some missing. The table records 300,000 to 350,000 clones, 90% of them present only once. The chain carries TRBV9 and TRBJ2-7; 7 bases align to TRBD2. This clonotype was sampled from a woman aged 18-30 years with acute COVID-19. The specimen sequenced was PBMCs or T cells enriched from blood (not recorded which). DNA for the CDR3: TGTGCCAGCAGCGTAGCCCAGGGAGGGAACGAGCAGTACTTC. Protein sequence: CASSVAQGGNEQYF.